This T cell receptor (beta chain) derives from a study of blood T cell repertoires in COVID-19. The CDR3 sequence is 14 residues long. Clones were read by immunoSEQ multiplex PCR, and TCRdb kept only the in-frame ones, dropping some. The sample has about 120,000 clones, approximately 83% seen once. The clonotype was recovered from a woman in her seventies with acute or convalescent COVID-19. The V gene is TRBV21-1, the J gene TRBJ1-2; the DNA was not used to check the table's D call, TRBD1. TRBV21-1 is marked as a pseudogene. Sequencing input: peripheral blood. CDR3 sequence reads: CASSKGGVRVGYTF. Written as DNA, the CDR3 is TGTGCCAGCAGCAAAGGGGGCGTCCGGGTCGGCTACACCTTC.